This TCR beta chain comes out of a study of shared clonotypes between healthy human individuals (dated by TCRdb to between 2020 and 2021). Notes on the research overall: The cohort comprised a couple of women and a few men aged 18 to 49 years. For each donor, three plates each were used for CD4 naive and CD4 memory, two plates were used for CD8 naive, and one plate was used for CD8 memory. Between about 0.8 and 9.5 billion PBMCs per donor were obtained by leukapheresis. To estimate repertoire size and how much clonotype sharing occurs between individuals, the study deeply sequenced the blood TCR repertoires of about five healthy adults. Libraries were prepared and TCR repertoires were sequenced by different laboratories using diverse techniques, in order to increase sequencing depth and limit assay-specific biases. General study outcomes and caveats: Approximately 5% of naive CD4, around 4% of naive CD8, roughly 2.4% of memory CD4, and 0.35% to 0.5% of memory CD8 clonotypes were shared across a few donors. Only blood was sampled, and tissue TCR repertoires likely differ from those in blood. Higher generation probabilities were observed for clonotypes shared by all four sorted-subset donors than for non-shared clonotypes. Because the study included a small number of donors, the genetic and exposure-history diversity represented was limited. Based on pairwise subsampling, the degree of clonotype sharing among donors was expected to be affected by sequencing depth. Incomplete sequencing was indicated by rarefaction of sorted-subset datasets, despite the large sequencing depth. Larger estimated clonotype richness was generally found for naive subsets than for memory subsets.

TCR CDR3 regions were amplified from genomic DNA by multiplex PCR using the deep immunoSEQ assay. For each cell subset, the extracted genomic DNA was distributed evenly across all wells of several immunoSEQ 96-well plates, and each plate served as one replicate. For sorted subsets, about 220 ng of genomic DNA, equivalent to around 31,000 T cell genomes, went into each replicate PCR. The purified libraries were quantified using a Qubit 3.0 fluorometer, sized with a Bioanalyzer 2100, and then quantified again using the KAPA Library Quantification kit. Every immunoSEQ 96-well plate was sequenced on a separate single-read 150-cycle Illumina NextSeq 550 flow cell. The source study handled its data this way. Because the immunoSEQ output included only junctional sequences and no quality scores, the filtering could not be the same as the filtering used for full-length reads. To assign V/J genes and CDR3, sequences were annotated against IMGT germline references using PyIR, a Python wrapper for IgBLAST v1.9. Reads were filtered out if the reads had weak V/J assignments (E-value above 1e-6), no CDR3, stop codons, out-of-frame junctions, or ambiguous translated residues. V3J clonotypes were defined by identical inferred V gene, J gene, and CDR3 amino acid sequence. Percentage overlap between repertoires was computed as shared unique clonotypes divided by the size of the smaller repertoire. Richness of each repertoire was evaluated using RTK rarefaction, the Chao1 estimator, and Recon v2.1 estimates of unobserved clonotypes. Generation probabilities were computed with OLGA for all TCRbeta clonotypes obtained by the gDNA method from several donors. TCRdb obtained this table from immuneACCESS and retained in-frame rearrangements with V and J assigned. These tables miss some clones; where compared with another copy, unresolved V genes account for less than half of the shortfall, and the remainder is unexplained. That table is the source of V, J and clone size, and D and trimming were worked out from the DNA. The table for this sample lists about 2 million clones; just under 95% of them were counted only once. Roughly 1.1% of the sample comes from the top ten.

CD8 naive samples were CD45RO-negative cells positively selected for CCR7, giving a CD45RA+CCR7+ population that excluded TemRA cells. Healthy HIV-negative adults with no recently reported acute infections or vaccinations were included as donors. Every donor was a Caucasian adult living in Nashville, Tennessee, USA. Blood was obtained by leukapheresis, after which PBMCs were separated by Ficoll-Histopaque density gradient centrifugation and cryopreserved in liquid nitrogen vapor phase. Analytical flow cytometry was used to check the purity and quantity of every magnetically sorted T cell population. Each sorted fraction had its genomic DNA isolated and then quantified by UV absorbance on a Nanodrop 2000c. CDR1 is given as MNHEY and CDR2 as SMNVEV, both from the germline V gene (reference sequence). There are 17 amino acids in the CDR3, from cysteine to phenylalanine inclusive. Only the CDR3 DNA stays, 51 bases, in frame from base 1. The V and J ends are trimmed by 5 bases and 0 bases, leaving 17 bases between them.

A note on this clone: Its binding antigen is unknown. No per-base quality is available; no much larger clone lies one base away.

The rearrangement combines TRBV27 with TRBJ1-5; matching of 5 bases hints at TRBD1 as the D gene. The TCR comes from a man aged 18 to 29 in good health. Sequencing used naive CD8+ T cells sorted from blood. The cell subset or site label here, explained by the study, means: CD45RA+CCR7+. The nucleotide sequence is TGTGCCAGCAGTCCCCGGGGCAGGGAAGATAGCAATCAGCCCCAGCATTTT. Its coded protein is CASSPRGREDSNQPQHF.